The rows below give T cell receptor beta chains drawn from one sample of a study of CD8+ T cells in alopecia areata. The repertoire was sequenced with immunoSEQ multiplex PCR; TCRdb's copy has only in-frame clones and lacks some. The sample has 150,000 to 190,000 clones; 40% to 65% are singletons. Material: CD8+ T cells sorted from blood, obtained at week 0. All receptors derive from a human donor with alopecia areata. Both conserved end residues are part of each CDR3. The order of the fields is CDR3 DNA, CDR3 protein, D gene, J gene, clone size, V gene. The D gene is left open where the match is weak. Size is stated for part of the rows, as once, few or many counts, or as a class when the clone is expanded.

cdr3_nt: TGTGCCAGCAGTTTAGGCGGTGGGCGGTTCAATCAGCCCCAGCATTTT
cdr3_aa: CASSLGGGRFNQPQHF
d_call: NA
j_call: TRBJ1-5
clone_size: NA
v_call: TRBV27

cdr3_nt: TGTGCCAGCAGCTTAGCTGGGACAGGGGGCTCGATCGAGCAGTACTTC
cdr3_aa: CASSLAGTGGSIEQYF
d_call: TRBD1
j_call: TRBJ2-7
clone_size: NA
v_call: TRBV7-2

cdr3_nt: TGTGCCAGCTCACCACCAAGTGACGAGCAGTACTTC
cdr3_aa: CASSPPSDEQYF
d_call: NA
j_call: TRBJ2-7
clone_size: NA
v_call: TRBV18

cdr3_nt: TGTGCCTGGAGCTTTAGCGGGGGAAGCACAGATACGCAGTATTTT
cdr3_aa: CAWSFSGGSTDTQYF
d_call: TRBD2
j_call: TRBJ2-3
clone_size: few
v_call: TRBV30

cdr3_nt: TGTGCCAGCAGCGTATTCGACAGAAGCTACGAGCAGTACTTC
cdr3_aa: CASSVFDRSYEQYF
d_call: NA
j_call: TRBJ2-7
clone_size: NA
v_call: TRBV9

cdr3_nt: TGTGCCAGCAGTGAAGCGTCAGTAAATCAGCCCCAGCATTTT
cdr3_aa: CASSEASVNQPQHF
d_call: NA
j_call: TRBJ1-5
clone_size: few
v_call: TRBV2

cdr3_nt: TGTGCCAGCCGCGGACTAGCGGGGGAATCCTACGAGCAGTACTTC
cdr3_aa: CASRGLAGESYEQYF
d_call: TRBD2
j_call: TRBJ2-7
clone_size: NA
v_call: TRBV25-1

cdr3_nt: TGTGCCTGGAGTGTTGAGTTAAACACTGAAGCTTTCTTT
cdr3_aa: CAWSVELNTEAFF
d_call: NA
j_call: TRBJ1-1
clone_size: NA
v_call: TRBV30

cdr3_nt: TGCGCCAGCAGCTTGGCAGTGAACACTGAAGCTTTCTTT
cdr3_aa: CASSLAVNTEAFF
d_call: NA
j_call: TRBJ1-1
clone_size: NA
v_call: TRBV5-1

cdr3_nt: TGTGCCAGCAGCCCCGCCAGCACCGGGGAGCTGTTTTTT
cdr3_aa: CASSPASTGELFF
d_call: NA
j_call: TRBJ2-2
clone_size: NA
v_call: TRBV6-5

cdr3_nt: TGTGCCAGCAGTTACTCCTTGAACACTGAAGCTTTCTTT
cdr3_aa: CASSYSLNTEAFF
d_call: NA
j_call: TRBJ1-1
clone_size: few
v_call: TRBV6-5

cdr3_nt: TGTGCCACCGCTCAGGTGGGACTCGATGAGCAGTTCTTC
cdr3_aa: CATAQVGLDEQFF
d_call: NA
j_call: TRBJ2-1
clone_size: NA
v_call: TRBV6-5

cdr3_nt: TGTGCCAGCAGCCCGGGACAGGGGGCGCAATCCTACGAGCAGTACTTC
cdr3_aa: CASSPGQGAQSYEQYF
d_call: TRBD1
j_call: TRBJ2-7
clone_size: NA
v_call: TRBV7-9

cdr3_nt: TGTGCCAGCAGCGTCTTGACAGGGGAGACCGGGGAGCTGTTTTTT
cdr3_aa: CASSVLTGETGELFF
d_call: TRBD1
j_call: TRBJ2-2
clone_size: NA
v_call: TRBV9

cdr3_nt: TGTGCCAGCAGCTTAGTTCAGGCTACTGGGGCAGGGGCGAACACTGAAGCTTTCTTT
cdr3_aa: CASSLVQATGAGANTEAFF
d_call: NA
j_call: TRBJ1-1
clone_size: NA
v_call: TRBV7-8

cdr3_nt: TGTGCCAGCAGCTTAGGGGCAGCGCAAGAGACCCAGTACTTC
cdr3_aa: CASSLGAAQETQYF
d_call: NA
j_call: TRBJ2-5
clone_size: NA
v_call: TRBV13

cdr3_nt: TGCGCCAGCAATACGGGACAAGGCGACATGGGTACCTTC
cdr3_aa: CASNTGQGDMGTF
d_call: NA
j_call: TRBJ1-2
clone_size: few
v_call: TRBV10-2

cdr3_nt: TGCGCCAGCAGCCAAGATCGGGACAGGGGGTTTACCCAGCATTTT
cdr3_aa: CASSQDRDRGFTQHF
d_call: TRBD1
j_call: TRBJ1-5
clone_size: NA
v_call: TRBV4-3

cdr3_nt: TGCGCCAGCAGCCAAGATCGCGGACAGTACGAGCAGTACTTC
cdr3_aa: CASSQDRGQYEQYF
d_call: NA
j_call: TRBJ2-7
clone_size: NA
v_call: TRBV4-3

cdr3_nt: TGCAGCGTGCGAGAGGGTTACAACGAGCAGTACTTC
cdr3_aa: CSVREGYNEQYF
d_call: NA
j_call: TRBJ2-7
clone_size: NA
v_call: TRBV29-1

cdr3_nt: TGTGCCAGCAGTTACTCGCCCGTCATCGGGGCAGATACGCAGTATTTT
cdr3_aa: CASSYSPVIGADTQYF
d_call: NA
j_call: TRBJ2-3
clone_size: NA
v_call: TRBV6-5

cdr3_nt: TGTGCCAGCAGCTTCTTGTACCGGACAGTTAATTACGAGCAGTACTTC
cdr3_aa: CASSFLYRTVNYEQYF
d_call: NA
j_call: TRBJ2-7
clone_size: NA
v_call: TRBV11-3

cdr3_nt: TGTGCCAGCAGCTTAGGGGTAGTTGATTCACCCCTCCACTTT
cdr3_aa: CASSLGVVDSPLHF
d_call: NA
j_call: TRBJ1-6
clone_size: NA
v_call: TRBV7-2

cdr3_nt: TGTGCCAGCAGCTCCGAGGATACGCAGTATTTT
cdr3_aa: CASSSEDTQYF
d_call: NA
j_call: TRBJ2-3
clone_size: few
v_call: TRBV7-9

cdr3_nt: TGCAGCGCCTGGGACAGTGAAGCTTTCTTT
cdr3_aa: CSAWDSEAFF
d_call: TRBD1
j_call: TRBJ1-1
clone_size: NA
v_call: TRBV29-1

cdr3_nt: TGTGCCTGGACCGGAGGGGATCGTACCTCTAGCACTGAAGCTTTCTTT
cdr3_aa: CAWTGGDRTSSTEAFF
d_call: NA
j_call: TRBJ1-1
clone_size: NA
v_call: TRBV30

cdr3_nt: TGTGCCAGCAGCGACGTACGAGATACGCAGTATTTT
cdr3_aa: CASSDVRDTQYF
d_call: NA
j_call: TRBJ2-3
clone_size: NA
v_call: TRBV6-5

cdr3_nt: TGCAGCGTTGTAGGGGGTTCTCACAATGGCTACACCTTC
cdr3_aa: CSVVGGSHNGYTF
d_call: NA
j_call: TRBJ1-2
clone_size: NA
v_call: TRBV29-1

cdr3_nt: TGTGCCTGTTCTGTGGGTGGGGAGCAGTACTTC
cdr3_aa: CACSVGGEQYF
d_call: NA
j_call: TRBJ2-7
clone_size: NA
v_call: TRBV30

cdr3_nt: TGCGCCAGCAGCCAAGGCGGGGGGATTCGAGAGACCCAGTACTTC
cdr3_aa: CASSQGGGIRETQYF
d_call: TRBD2
j_call: TRBJ2-5
clone_size: NA
v_call: TRBV4-3

cdr3_nt: TGCGCCAGCAGCCATACAGGGACCACTGAAGCTTTCTTT
cdr3_aa: CASSHTGTTEAFF
d_call: NA
j_call: TRBJ1-1
clone_size: NA
v_call: TRBV4-3

cdr3_nt: TGTGCCAGCAGCTTACAGGGAGCGGGGGCCAACGTCCTGACTTTC
cdr3_aa: CASSLQGAGANVLTF
d_call: NA
j_call: TRBJ2-6
clone_size: NA
v_call: TRBV5-6

cdr3_nt: TGTGCCAGCAGCACCCCGGGCCGCTTCTACGAGCAGTACTTC
cdr3_aa: CASSTPGRFYEQYF
d_call: NA
j_call: TRBJ2-7
clone_size: NA
v_call: TRBV13

cdr3_nt: TGCAGCGTTGAAGATCCCGCCAAGGGACCCTACGAGCAGTACTTC
cdr3_aa: CSVEDPAKGPYEQYF
d_call: NA
j_call: TRBJ2-7
clone_size: NA
v_call: TRBV29-1

cdr3_nt: TGTGCCAGCAGACTTTCCGGGGGACCAAACTACAATGAGCAGTTCTTC
cdr3_aa: CASRLSGGPNYNEQFF
d_call: NA
j_call: TRBJ2-1
clone_size: NA
v_call: TRBV25-1

cdr3_nt: TGCGCCAGCAGCCAATCAAGGACTAGCAGGGCGCCCGAGCAGTACTTC
cdr3_aa: CASSQSRTSRAPEQYF
d_call: TRBD2
j_call: TRBJ2-7
clone_size: NA
v_call: TRBV4-3

cdr3_nt: TGTGCCAGCAGCTTGTTCTCTGGGGAGCTGTTTTTT
cdr3_aa: CASSLFSGELFF
d_call: NA
j_call: TRBJ2-2
clone_size: few
v_call: TRBV7-2

cdr3_nt: TGCAGCGTTGTTGCCAGGCTGACTGAAGCTTTCTTT
cdr3_aa: CSVVARLTEAFF
d_call: NA
j_call: TRBJ1-1
clone_size: few
v_call: TRBV29-1

cdr3_nt: TGTGCCAGCAGCTTGGTAGCGAGCGAGCAGTACTTC
cdr3_aa: CASSLVASEQYF
d_call: NA
j_call: TRBJ2-7
clone_size: few
v_call: TRBV5-6

cdr3_nt: TGTGCCAGCAGCTCCTATCAGGACTATGGCTACACCTTC
cdr3_aa: CASSSYQDYGYTF
d_call: NA
j_call: TRBJ1-2
clone_size: NA
v_call: TRBV11-3

cdr3_nt: TGTGCCTGGACACCGGGACTAGGCGAAGAGACCCAGTACTTC
cdr3_aa: CAWTPGLGEETQYF
d_call: TRBD2
j_call: TRBJ2-5
clone_size: NA
v_call: TRBV30

cdr3_nt: TGTGCCAGCAGCGTAGGAGGTGAAGCTTTCTTT
cdr3_aa: CASSVGGEAFF
d_call: NA
j_call: TRBJ1-1
clone_size: NA
v_call: TRBV9

cdr3_nt: TGTGCCAGCAGCTCTACCGGACTAGCCGGGGAGACCCAGTACTTC
cdr3_aa: CASSSTGLAGETQYF
d_call: TRBD2
j_call: TRBJ2-5
clone_size: NA
v_call: TRBV7-3

cdr3_nt: TGTGCCTGGGGGCCGGGACAGGGAGGTAGAGAGACCCAGTACTTC
cdr3_aa: CAWGPGQGGRETQYF
d_call: TRBD1
j_call: TRBJ2-5
clone_size: NA
v_call: TRBV30

cdr3_nt: TGTGCCAGCTCACCCTTAGAGTGGTCGGGACAGATCCCTTCCGCCGCCACAGATGCGCAGTATTTT
cdr3_aa: CASSPLEWSGQIPSAATDAQYF
d_call: TRBD1
j_call: TRBJ2-3
clone_size: NA
v_call: TRBV18

cdr3_nt: TGTGCCATCACCGCGGACGCAAATCAGCCCCAGCATTTT
cdr3_aa: CAITADANQPQHF
d_call: NA
j_call: TRBJ1-5
clone_size: NA
v_call: TRBV10-3

cdr3_nt: TGTGCCAGCAGTGAAGCCTACGAGCAGTACTTC
cdr3_aa: CASSEAYEQYF
d_call: NA
j_call: TRBJ2-7
clone_size: NA
v_call: TRBV25-1

cdr3_nt: TGTGCCAGCAGTTTAAGGAACACTGAAGCTTTCTTT
cdr3_aa: CASSLRNTEAFF
d_call: NA
j_call: TRBJ1-1
clone_size: NA
v_call: TRBV28

cdr3_nt: TGTGCCAGCAGCTTGGGCGGCGGAGTCTACGAGCAGTACTTC
cdr3_aa: CASSLGGGVYEQYF
d_call: NA
j_call: TRBJ2-7
clone_size: few
v_call: TRBV5-6

cdr3_nt: TGCGCCAGCAGCCAAGACAGGGCCTCTGGGGCCAACGTCCTGACTTTC
cdr3_aa: CASSQDRASGANVLTF
d_call: NA
j_call: TRBJ2-6
clone_size: NA
v_call: TRBV4-3

cdr3_nt: TGTGCCAGTAGTATAGAATCAGGAGGCTACAATCAGCCCCAGCATTTT
cdr3_aa: CASSIESGGYNQPQHF
d_call: NA
j_call: TRBJ1-5
clone_size: once
v_call: TRBV19

cdr3_nt: TGTGCCAGCAGTTTATATCCCGACAGGGCAGGTGAAAAACTGTTTTTT
cdr3_aa: CASSLYPDRAGEKLFF
d_call: TRBD1
j_call: TRBJ1-4
clone_size: few
v_call: TRBV27

cdr3_nt: TGCAGTGTAGGGACCTACGAGCAGTACTTC
cdr3_aa: CSVGTYEQYF
d_call: NA
j_call: TRBJ2-7
clone_size: few
v_call: TRBV20-1

cdr3_nt: TGTGCCAGCAGCTTGATTCGCGCAGGGGAGACAGATACGCAGTATTTT
cdr3_aa: CASSLIRAGETDTQYF
d_call: NA
j_call: TRBJ2-3
clone_size: few
v_call: TRBV5-6

cdr3_nt: TGCGCCAGCAGCTTGGGGTCAGAGGGAGGAAATTCACCCCTCCACTTT
cdr3_aa: CASSLGSEGGNSPLHF
d_call: NA
j_call: TRBJ1-6
clone_size: few
v_call: TRBV5-1

cdr3_nt: TGTGCCACCAGCCGAAACAGACTCCAAGAGACCCAGTACTTC
cdr3_aa: CATSRNRLQETQYF
d_call: NA
j_call: TRBJ2-5
clone_size: NA
v_call: TRBV15

cdr3_nt: TGTGCCTGGAGTGTTTGCCTAGGTCGGGACGGCAATCAGCCCCAGCATTTT
cdr3_aa: CAWSVCLGRDGNQPQHF
d_call: NA
j_call: TRBJ1-5
clone_size: NA
v_call: TRBV30

cdr3_nt: TGCGCCAGTGAGAGGGGACAGGGGCTCACAGATACGCAGTATTTT
cdr3_aa: CASERGQGLTDTQYF
d_call: TRBD1
j_call: TRBJ2-3
clone_size: few
v_call: TRBV5-1

cdr3_nt: TGTGCCTGGAAGGACTGGTCTAACGAGCAGTACTTC
cdr3_aa: CAWKDWSNEQYF
d_call: NA
j_call: TRBJ2-7
clone_size: NA
v_call: TRBV30